Below, one T cell receptor (beta chain) is given with its context. Original analysis: Amplified reference gene primers provided the basis for estimating nucleated cell counts. Using immunoSEQ multiplex PCR, the repertoire was profiled, and TCRdb retains in-frame clones only, with some absent. The V and J calls and the clone size are those of that table, but D and trimming were determined from the DNA. The table lists a few hundred thousand clones, under 90% of them singletons, with about 0.94% in the top ten. The data were taken from a study of blood T cell repertoires in COVID-19. Across the whole study: The United States, Italy and Spain supplied acute and convalescent COVID-19 samples. Sources were T cells, B-cell-depleted T cells, or PBMCs; the material itself was cDNA or gDNA.

CDR1 SGDLS and CDR2 YYNGEE come from the germline V gene. The CDR3 is 16 residues long. V gave up 0 bases and J gave up 4 bases, with 15 bases separating them. The source of this sequence is a woman between 40 and 55 years old who had recovered from COVID-19. V and J are TRBV9 and TRBJ2-3; possibly TRBD2 for D (5 bases). Input material: peripheral blood. CDR3 sequence reads: CASSVVGEFQADTQYF. The CDR3 nucleotides are TGTGCCAGCAGCGTAGTGGGAGAGTTTCAGGCAGATACGCAGTATTTT.